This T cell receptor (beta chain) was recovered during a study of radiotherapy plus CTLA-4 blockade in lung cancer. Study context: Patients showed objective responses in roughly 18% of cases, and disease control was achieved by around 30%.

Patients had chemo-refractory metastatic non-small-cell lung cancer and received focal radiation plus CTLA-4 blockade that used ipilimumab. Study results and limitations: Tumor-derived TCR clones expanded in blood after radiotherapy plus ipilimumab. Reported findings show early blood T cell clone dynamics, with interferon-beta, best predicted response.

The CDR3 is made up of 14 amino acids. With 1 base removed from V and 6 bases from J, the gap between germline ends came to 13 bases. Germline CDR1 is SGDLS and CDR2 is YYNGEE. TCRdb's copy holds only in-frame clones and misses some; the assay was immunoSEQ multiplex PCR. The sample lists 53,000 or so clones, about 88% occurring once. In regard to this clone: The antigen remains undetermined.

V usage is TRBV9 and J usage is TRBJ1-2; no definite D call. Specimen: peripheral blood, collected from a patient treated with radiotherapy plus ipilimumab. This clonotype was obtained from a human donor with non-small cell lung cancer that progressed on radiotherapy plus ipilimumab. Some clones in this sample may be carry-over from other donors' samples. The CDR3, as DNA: TGTGCCAGCAGCGTAAGCCGGGAAGTAGATGGCTACACCTTC. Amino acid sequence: CASSVSREVDGYTF.